The 5 T cell receptor beta chains reported below all come from one sample, sequenced in a study of T cell repertoires in cytomegalovirus infection. TCRdb recomputed calls from the reads with MiXCR, one row per CDR3 protein. The sample consists of 700,000 to 900,000 distinct CDR3 sequences, 29% of them appearing once. No cognate antigen is known for these TCRs. The input for sequencing was cultured CD8+ T cells from PBMCs, taken from culture after CMV antigen stimulation. Every receptor here comes from a human donor in good health (CMV status not recorded). Some clones in this sample may be carry-over from other donors' samples.

V is TRBV7-2 and J is TRBJ2-7; TRBD2 matches 13 bases. Matching the DNA end better, TRBJ2-1 makes the J call doubtful. Per germline, CDR1 SGHTA and CDR2 FQGNSA. The CDR3 totals 16 residues. CDR3 bases: TGTGCCAGCAGCCCTTCGGGACTAGCGGGGTTCTACAAGCAGTTCTTC. It translates to CASSPSGLAGFYKQFF.

J is TRBJ1-1 and V is TRBV19, with D uncertain. V gave up 7 bases and J gave up 5 bases, with 8 bases separating them. CDR3 size: 11 residues. Germline V lookup: CDR1 LNHDA, CDR2 SQIVND (reference sequence). Here the CDR3 DNA reads TGTGCCAGTACCATAGGGACTGAAGCTTTCTTT. The encoded protein is CASTIGTEAFF.

This clonotype was observed many times. The chain has TRBV7-6 and TRBJ2-6; 9 bases line up with TRBD1. Germline V CDR1 and CDR2: SGHVS, FNYEAQ. J lost 2 bases, V lost 6 bases, and 8 bases had no gene match. The CDR3 covers 17 residues. The CDR3 loop reads CASRGDRASPGANVLTF. CDR3 coding DNA: TGTGCCAGCAGGGGGGACAGGGCCTCCCCTGGGGCCAACGTCCTGACTTTC.

Many counts were recorded for this clonotype. The chain links TRBV27 to TRBJ2-3; TRBD2 aligns across 9 bases. CDR1 and CDR2 (germline): MNHEY, SMNVEV (reference sequence). CDR3 size: 14 residues. Germline trimming cut 3 bases from V and 7 bases from J; bases unmatched to any gene: 5. CDR3 amino acids: CASSFAGGPYTQYF. In DNA form, the CDR3 reads TGTGCCAGCAGTTTTGCGGGGGGGCCTTATACGCAGTATTTT.

This clonotype was observed a handful of times. The chain links TRBV6-2 or TRBV6-3 to TRBJ1-2, with unresolved D. Germline V gene lookup returns CDR1 MNHEY and CDR2 SVGEGT. This CDR3 contains 15 residues. V gave up 2 bases and J gave up 8 bases, with 18 bases separating them. The CDR3 protein is CASSYLFEAGSGYTF. In DNA form, the CDR3 reads TGTGCCAGCAGTTACCTCTTCGAGGCAGGTTCGGGCTACACCTTC.